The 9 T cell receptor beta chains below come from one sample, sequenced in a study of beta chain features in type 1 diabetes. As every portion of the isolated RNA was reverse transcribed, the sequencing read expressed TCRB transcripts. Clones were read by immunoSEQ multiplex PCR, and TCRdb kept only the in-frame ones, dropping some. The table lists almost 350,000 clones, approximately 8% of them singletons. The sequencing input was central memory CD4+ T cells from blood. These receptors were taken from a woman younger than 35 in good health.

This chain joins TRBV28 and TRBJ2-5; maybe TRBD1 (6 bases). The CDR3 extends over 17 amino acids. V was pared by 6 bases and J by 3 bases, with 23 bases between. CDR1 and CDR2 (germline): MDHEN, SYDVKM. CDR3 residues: CASSPVTGTSKKETQYF. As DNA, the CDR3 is TGTGCCAGCAGCCCCGTTACCGGGACATCGAAGAAAGAGACCCAGTACTTC.

The CDR3: CASSGGSINEQFF. CDR3 bases: TGTGCCAGCAGCGGCGGGAGTATAAATGAGCAGTTCTTC. This chain connects TRBV9 to TRBJ2-1; 7 nucleotides line up with TRBD2. V trimming: 3 bases; J trimming: 7 bases; junction bases outside the gene matches: 4. This CDR3 has 13 residues. The germline CDR1 and CDR2 sequences are SGDLS and YYNGEE.

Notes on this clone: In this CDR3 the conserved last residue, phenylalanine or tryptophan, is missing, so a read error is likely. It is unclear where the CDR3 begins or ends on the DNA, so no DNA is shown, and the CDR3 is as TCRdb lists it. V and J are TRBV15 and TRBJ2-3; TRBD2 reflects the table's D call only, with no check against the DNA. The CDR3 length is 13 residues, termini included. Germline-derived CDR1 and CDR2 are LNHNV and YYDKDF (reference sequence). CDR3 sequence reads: CATSRADSQTLSI.

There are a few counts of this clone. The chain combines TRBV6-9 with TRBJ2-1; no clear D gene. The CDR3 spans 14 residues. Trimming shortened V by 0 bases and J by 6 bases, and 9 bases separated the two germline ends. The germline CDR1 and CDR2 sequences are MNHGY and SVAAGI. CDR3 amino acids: CASSYSSLGNEQFF. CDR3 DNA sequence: TGTGCCAGCAGTTATTCTAGTTTAGGCAATGAGCAGTTCTTC.

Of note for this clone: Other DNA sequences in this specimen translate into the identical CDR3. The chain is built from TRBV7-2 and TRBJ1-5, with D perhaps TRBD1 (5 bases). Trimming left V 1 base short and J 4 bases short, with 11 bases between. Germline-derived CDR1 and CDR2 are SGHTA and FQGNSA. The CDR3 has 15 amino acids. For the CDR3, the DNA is TGTGCCAGCAGCTTAGTCGGGGGAGGGAATCAGCCCCAGCATTTT. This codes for CASSLVGGGNQPQHF.

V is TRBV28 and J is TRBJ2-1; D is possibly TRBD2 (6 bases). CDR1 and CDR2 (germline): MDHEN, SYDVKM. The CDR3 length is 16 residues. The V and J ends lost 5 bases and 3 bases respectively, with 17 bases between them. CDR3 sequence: CASSGPSGTVYNEQFF. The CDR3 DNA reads TGTGCCAGCAGTGGACCTTCGGGGACTGTCTACAATGAGCAGTTCTTC.

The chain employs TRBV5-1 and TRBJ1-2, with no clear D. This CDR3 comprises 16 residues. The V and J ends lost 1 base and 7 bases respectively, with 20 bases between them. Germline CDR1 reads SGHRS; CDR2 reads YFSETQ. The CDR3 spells CASSLLTTGPASGYTF. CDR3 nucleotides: TGCGCCAGCAGCTTGCTTACCACGGGTCCGGCATCTGGCTACACCTTC. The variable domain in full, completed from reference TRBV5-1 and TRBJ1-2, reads KAGVTQTPRYLIKTRGQQVTLSCSPISGHRSVSWYQQTPGQGLQFLFEYFSETQRNKGNFPGRFSGRQFSNSRSEMNVSTLELGDSALYLCASSLLTTGPASGYTFGSGTRLTVV.

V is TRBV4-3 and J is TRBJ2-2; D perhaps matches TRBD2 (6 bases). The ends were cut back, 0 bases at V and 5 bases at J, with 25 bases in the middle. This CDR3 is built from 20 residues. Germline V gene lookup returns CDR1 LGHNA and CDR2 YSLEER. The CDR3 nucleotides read TGCGCCAGCAGCCAAGACGGGGGATGGCGGAGACGGGTAAAGACCGGGGAGCTGTTTTTT. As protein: CASSQDGGWRRRVKTGELFF.

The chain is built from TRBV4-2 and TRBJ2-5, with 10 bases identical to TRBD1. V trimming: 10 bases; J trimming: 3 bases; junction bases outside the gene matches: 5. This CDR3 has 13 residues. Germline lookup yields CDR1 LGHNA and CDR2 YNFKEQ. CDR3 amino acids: CAIPTGGEETQYF. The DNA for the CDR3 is TGTGCCATCCCGACAGGGGGCGAAGAGACCCAGTACTTC.